This TCR beta chain was obtained from a study of post-analysis software for immune sequencing data (dated by TCRdb to the mid-2010s). The study in broad terms: The recorded disease courses included relapsing-remitting, secondary progressive and progressive-relapsing multiple sclerosis, and some patients had no subtype annotation. The patient repertoires were set against eleven to twelve previously published healthy control repertoires from donors whose ages ranged from roughly 6 to 27 years. A subset of samples was prepared in parallel using single-end sample barcoding, then pooled and co-amplified after Illumina adapter ligation. Study-wide findings and limitations: A handful of TRBV segments, including TRBV5-6, TRBV5-1 and TRBV20-1, were significantly more frequent in patients than controls. Direct clustering with F measure revealed strong co-clustering of samples prepared in the same batch, which led to a batch-effect correction. The multiple sclerosis patient group was slightly younger than the control group. Normalized Chao1 diversity was significantly lower in multiple sclerosis patients than controls, suggesting substantial peripheral T-cell clonal expansion.

To demonstrate the VDJtools post-analysis software, the study profiled TCR beta repertoires from the peripheral blood of 10 to 15 young patients with multiple sclerosis. The multiple sclerosis patients were children and adolescents ranging in age from roughly 6 to 16 years. For this clonotype: Its antigen specificity is not known. No qualities accompany the bases; no much larger clone lies one base away.

The library was built by means of PCR. TCRdb names Illumina HiSeq 2500 as the instrument used. To reduce PCR and sequencing biases, unique molecular identifiers were built into the TCR beta cDNA libraries. Per 1 to 10 million input T cells, roughly 500,000 cDNA molecules were obtained, such that each molecule approximated one T cell. The patient libraries were prepared and sequenced with the same protocol used for the earlier healthy control dataset. Within a given batch, samples were prepared together, multiplexed and sequenced on the same HiSeq lane. Per the source publication's procedure: Raw barcoded reads were processed with MIGEC, discarding single-read molecular identifier groups before consensus assembly and CDR3 extraction. Clonotype tables were post-analysed with VDJtools, normalizing diversity by down-sampling all datasets to the smallest sample size. Repertoire overlap clustering matched CDR3 amino acid but not nucleotide sequences to correct batch-related cross-sample contamination. The public sequencing data were trimmed at Q25 with fastp and processed into clonotypes with MiXCR by TCRdb, which kept only in-frame beta chains. One record per CDR3 amino acid sequence lists the most common genes and DNA. TCRdb, not the original authors, processed these V and J calls. The sample includes some 890,000 distinct CDR3 sequences, with approximately 57% observed a single time. Of the sample, 4.6% falls within the top ten clones.

The CDR3 measures 12 amino acids from cysteine to phenylalanine. This entry keeps only the CDR3 DNA: 36 bases, framed from base 1. V and J lose 3 bases and 5 bases, and a span of 8 bases separates them. The germline V gene supplies CDR1 SNHLY and CDR2 FYNNEI. Material for sequencing was blood. The sequence links TRBV2 to TRBJ2-7; no D gene call is confident. The source of this sequence is a girl between 10 and 17 years old with multiple sclerosis. The DNA sequence reads TGTGCCAGCAGTGAGTCCGTGCACGAGCAGTACTTC. The resulting protein is CASSESVHEQYF.